This T cell receptor beta chain comes out of a study of shared clonotypes between healthy human individuals. Assay used: immunoSEQ multiplex PCR; TCRdb lists only in-frame clones, some missing. The sample has approximately 2.3 million clones, over 90% seen once; the top ten hold 0.39%. CDR3 length: 16 amino acids. Germline loops: CDR1 MNHEY, CDR2 SVGAGI. Deletions cut 2 bases from V and 4 bases from J, with 17 bases between. The receptor was isolated from a man between 18 and 35 years old in good health. Some clones in this sample may be carry-over from other donors' samples. Specimen: naive CD4+ T cells from PBMCs. Subset defined: CD45RA+ positively selected. The genes are TRBV6-5 and TRBJ1-2, with D maybe TRBD1 (6 bases). CDR3 nucleotide sequence: TGTGCCAGCAGTTACACAAGGTCCGGGACATCCTATGGCTACACCTTC. Protein sequence: CASSYTRSGTSYGYTF.